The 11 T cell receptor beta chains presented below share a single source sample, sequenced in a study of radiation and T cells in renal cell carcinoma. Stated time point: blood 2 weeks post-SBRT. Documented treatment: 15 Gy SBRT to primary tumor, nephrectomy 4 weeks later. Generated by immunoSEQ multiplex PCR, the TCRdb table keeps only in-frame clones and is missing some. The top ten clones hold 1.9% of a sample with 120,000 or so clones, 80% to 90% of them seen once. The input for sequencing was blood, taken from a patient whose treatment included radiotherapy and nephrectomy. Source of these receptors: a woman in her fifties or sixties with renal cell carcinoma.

The CDR3 here is CASSQDWALSYNEQFF. The CDR3, as DNA: TGCGCCAGCAGCCAAGATTGGGCTCTCTCCTACAATGAGCAGTTCTTC. The V call is TRBV4-3, the J call TRBJ2-1; D is ambiguous. Germline-derived CDR1 and CDR2 are LGHNA and YSLEER. The CDR3 is made up of 16 amino acids. V lost 0 bases and J lost 0, with 9 bases in between.

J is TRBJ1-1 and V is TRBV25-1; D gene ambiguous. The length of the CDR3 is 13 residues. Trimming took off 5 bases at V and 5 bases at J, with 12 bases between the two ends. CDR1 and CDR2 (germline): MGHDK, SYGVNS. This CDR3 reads CASSQAGRTEAFF. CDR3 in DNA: TGTGCCAGCAGTCAGGCAGGCCGGACTGAAGCTTTCTTT.

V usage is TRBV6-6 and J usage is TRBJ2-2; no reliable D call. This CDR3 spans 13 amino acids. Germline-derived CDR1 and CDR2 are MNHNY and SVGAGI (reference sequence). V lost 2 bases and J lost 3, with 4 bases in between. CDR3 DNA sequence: TGTGCCAGCAGTTACGGATACACCGGGGAGCTGTTTTTT. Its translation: CASSYGYTGELFF.

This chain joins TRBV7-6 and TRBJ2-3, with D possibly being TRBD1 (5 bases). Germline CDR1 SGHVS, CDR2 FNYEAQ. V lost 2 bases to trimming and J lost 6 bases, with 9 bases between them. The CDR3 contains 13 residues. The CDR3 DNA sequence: TGTGCCAGCAGCTTAATAGGGGCCGATACGCAGTATTTT. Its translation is CASSLIGADTQYF. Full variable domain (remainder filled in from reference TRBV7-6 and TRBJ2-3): GAGVSQSPRYKVTKRGQDVALRCDPISGHVSLYWYRQALGQGPEFLTYFNYEAQQDKSGLPNDRFSAERPEGSISTLTIQRTEQRDSAMYRCASSLIGADTQYFGPGTRLTVL.

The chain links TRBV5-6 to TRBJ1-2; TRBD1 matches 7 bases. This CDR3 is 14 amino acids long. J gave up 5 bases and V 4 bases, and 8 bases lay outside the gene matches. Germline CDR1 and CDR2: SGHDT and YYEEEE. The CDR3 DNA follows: TGTGCCAGCAGCCGCCAACCGACAGGGTATGGCTACACCTTC. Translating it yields CASSRQPTGYGYTF.

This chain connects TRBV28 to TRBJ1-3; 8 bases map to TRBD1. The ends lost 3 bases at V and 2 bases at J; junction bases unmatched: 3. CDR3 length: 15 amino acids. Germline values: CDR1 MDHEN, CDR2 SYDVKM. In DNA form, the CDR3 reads TGTGCCAGCAGTTTCGGACAGGGAGCTGGAAACACCATATATTTT. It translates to CASSFGQGAGNTIYF.

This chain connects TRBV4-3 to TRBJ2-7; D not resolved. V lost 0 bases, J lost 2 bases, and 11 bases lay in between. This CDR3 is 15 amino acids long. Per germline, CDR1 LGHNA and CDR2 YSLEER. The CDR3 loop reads CASSQEGGKAYEQYF. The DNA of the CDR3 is TGCGCCAGCAGCCAAGAGGGTGGGAAAGCCTACGAGCAGTACTTC.

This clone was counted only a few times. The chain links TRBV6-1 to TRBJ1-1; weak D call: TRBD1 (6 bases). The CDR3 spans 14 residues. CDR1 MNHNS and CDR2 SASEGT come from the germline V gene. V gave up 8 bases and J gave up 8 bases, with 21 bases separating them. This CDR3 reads CASPIRDGGGEAFF. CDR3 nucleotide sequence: TGTGCCAGCCCAATCCGGGACGGGGGCGGCGAAGCTTTCTTT.

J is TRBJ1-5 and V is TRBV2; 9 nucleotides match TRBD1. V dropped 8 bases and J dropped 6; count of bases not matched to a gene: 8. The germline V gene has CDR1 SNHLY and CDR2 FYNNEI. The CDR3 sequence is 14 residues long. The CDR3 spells CASGAGTGIQPQHF. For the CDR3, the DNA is TGTGCCAGCGGGGCCGGGACAGGGATTCAGCCCCAGCATTTT.

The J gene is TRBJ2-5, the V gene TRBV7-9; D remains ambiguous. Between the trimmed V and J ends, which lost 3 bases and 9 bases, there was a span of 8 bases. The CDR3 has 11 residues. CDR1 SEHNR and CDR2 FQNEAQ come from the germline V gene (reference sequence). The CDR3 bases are TGTGCCAGCAGCTTTTCTGAGGCCCAGTACTTC. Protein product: CASSFSEAQYF.

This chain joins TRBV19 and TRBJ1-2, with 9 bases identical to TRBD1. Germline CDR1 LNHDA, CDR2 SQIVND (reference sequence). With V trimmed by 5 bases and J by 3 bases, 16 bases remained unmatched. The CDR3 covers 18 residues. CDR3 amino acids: CASSLGQGLLVGDYGYTF. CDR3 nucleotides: TGTGCCAGTAGTTTGGGACAGGGCCTCCTCGTTGGAGACTATGGCTACACCTTC.